Listed below are T cell receptor beta chains from one sample, sequenced in a study of PD-1 blockade in classical Hodgkin lymphoma. The assay was immunoSEQ multiplex PCR, and TCRdb's table has in-frame clones only and misses some. The sample yields roughly 46,000 clones, around 74% seen once. This specimen was peripheral blood mononuclear cells (PBMCs), taken before the fourth cycle of nivolumab. These receptors all come from a human donor with classical Hodgkin lymphoma. Each CDR3 is given with its conserved first and last residue. The order of the fields is J gene, D gene, clone size, V gene, CDR3 protein, CDR3 DNA. A D gene is named only where the DNA matches it firmly. Clone size is shown for a subset of rows, as once, few, many or a class of expanded clone.

>TRBJ2-7|.|.|TRBV5-4
CASSLDQQGLYEQYF
TGTGCCAGCAGCTTGGATCAACAGGGTCTTTACGAGCAGTACTTC
>TRBJ2-7|.|once|TRBV28
CASRKGPAPYEQYF
TGTGCCAGCAGGAAGGGACCGGCCCCCTACGAGCAGTACTTC
>TRBJ2-7|.|.|TRBV10-2
CASSPVASAYEQYF
TGCGCCAGCAGTCCCGTGGCTTCTGCCTACGAGCAGTACTTC
>TRBJ2-3|.|once|TRBV7-9
CASSLATADTQYF
TGTGCCAGCAGCTTAGCGACCGCAGATACGCAGTATTTT
>TRBJ2-4|TRBD1|.|TRBV9
CASSVAPGQAFQYF
TGTGCCAGCAGCGTAGCTCCGGGACAGGCCTTTCAGTACTTC
>TRBJ1-6|.|.|TRBV14
CASSQSGRGSSYNSPLHF
TGTGCCAGCAGCCAATCCGGGCGAGGGAGCTCCTATAATTCACCCCTCCACTTT
>TRBJ2-6|TRBD1|.|TRBV19
CASSVGQGKAGANVLTF
TGTGCCAGTAGTGTGGGACAGGGGAAGGCCGGGGCCAACGTCCTGACTTTC
>TRBJ1-3|.|.|TRBV7-8
CASSSRLVTGNTIYF
TGTGCCAGCAGCTCCCGACTGGTAACTGGAAACACCATATATTTT
>TRBJ2-7|TRBD1|.|TRBV19
CASSIDDRGYEQYF
TGTGCCAGTAGTATCGACGACAGGGGTTACGAGCAGTACTTC
>TRBJ2-5|.|.|TRBV11-3
CASSYRQGRGQETQYF
TGTGCCAGCAGCTACCGACAGGGGAGGGGTCAAGAGACCCAGTACTTC
>TRBJ2-4|.|once|TRBV9
CASSEGLAKNIQYF
TGTGCCAGCAGCGAAGGACTAGCCAAAAACATTCAGTACTTC
>TRBJ2-3|TRBD2|.|TRBV5-1
CASSLFTSLSGSADTQYF
TGCGCCAGCAGCTTGTTCACCTCTCTTAGCGGGAGTGCAGATACGCAGTATTTT
>TRBJ2-2|.|.|TRBV7-9
CASSFLGGGSYTGELFF
TGTGCCAGCAGCTTTTTGGGTGGCGGCTCCTACACCGGGGAGCTGTTTTTT
>TRBJ2-1|.|many|TRBV18
CASSTLAQSSYNEQFF
TGTGCCAGCTCAACCTTAGCGCAGAGCTCCTACAATGAGCAGTTCTTC
>TRBJ2-1|TRBD2|.|TRBV9
CASSIGLAPYNEQFF
TGTGCCAGCAGCATTGGACTAGCCCCCTACAATGAGCAGTTCTTC
>TRBJ2-3|.|.|TRBV29-1
CSVGVSASTDTQYF
TGCAGCGTGGGGGTCTCGGCTAGCACAGATACGCAGTATTTT
>TRBJ2-7|.|.|TRBV5-1
CASRGLSYEQYF
TGCGCCAGCAGGGGCCTATCCTACGAGCAGTACTTC
>TRBJ2-1|TRBD2|.|TRBV28
CASSPGTSDFHEQFF
TGTGCCAGCAGTCCCGGGACTAGCGATTTCCATGAGCAGTTCTTC
>TRBJ1-1|TRBD1|.|TRBV7-9
CASSLGPTGATEAFF
TGTGCCAGCAGCTTAGGACCGACAGGGGCCACTGAAGCTTTCTTT
>TRBJ2-1|TRBD2|.|TRBV5-1
CASSFRTSDSYNEQFF
TGCGCCAGCAGCTTTAGGACTAGCGACTCCTACAATGAGCAGTTCTTC
>TRBJ2-7|TRBD1|.|TRBV29-1
CSVVGTGSYEQYF
TGCAGCGTTGTTGGGACAGGGAGCTACGAGCAGTACTTC
>TRBJ2-1|TRBD2|.|TRBV7-3
CASSPYSGRTSGVYNEQFF
TGTGCCAGCAGCCCGTATTCTGGGCGAACTAGCGGGGTTTACAATGAGCAGTTCTTC
>TRBJ1-2|.|.|TRBV5-6
CASSLAPVGGYGYTF
TGTGCCAGCAGCTTGGCCCCCGTTGGCGGTTATGGCTACACCTTC
>TRBJ1-4|.|.|TRBV30
CAWSRGVANEKLFF
TGTGCCTGGAGTAGAGGAGTGGCTAATGAAAAACTGTTTTTT
>TRBJ1-2|.|.|TRBV6-1
CASREMANYGYTF
TGTGCCAGTAGGGAGATGGCTAACTATGGCTACACCTTC
>TRBJ1-1|.|.|TRBV30
CAWSYRIEAFF
TGTGCCTGGAGTTACAGAATCGAAGCTTTCTTT